Shown below are 5 T cell receptor beta chains from a single sample sequenced in a study of beta chain features in type 1 diabetes. Findings and limits, study-wide: In every one of the four CD4+ subsets, TCRB CDR3s were moderately but significantly shorter in Type 1 diabetes patients.

Sequenced material consisted of expressed TCRB transcripts (all of the isolated RNA was reverse transcribed). Here immunoSEQ multiplex PCR was the method, and the copy in TCRdb shows in-frame clones only, minus some. The sample comprises 100,000 to 150,000 clones, 7.5% to 9.5% of which are singletons, and 0.65% to 0.75% rests with the top ten. Their recognized antigens are unknown. The sequenced sample was central memory CD4+ T cells from blood. These receptors came from a man aged 30 to 45 with type 1 diabetes.

This rearrangement joins TRBV5-4 to TRBJ2-1; D unclear. The germline gives CDR1 SGHNT, CDR2 YYREEE (reference sequence). The length of the CDR3 is 11 residues. With 1 base removed from V and 10 bases from J, the gap between germline ends came to 6 bases. Here the CDR3 reads CASSLFREQFF. CDR3 nucleotides: TGTGCCAGCAGCTTGTTCAGGGAGCAGTTCTTC.

The rearrangement uses TRBV10-3 and TRBJ2-5; 8 bases align to TRBD2. The length of the CDR3 is 14 residues. From germline, CDR1 is ENHRY and CDR2 SYGVKD. The V and J ends lost 3 bases and 3 bases, in that order; junction bases with no gene match: 3. DNA for the CDR3: TGTGCCATCAGTGACTCGCGGGGGGAAGAGACCCAGTACTTC. The encoded protein is CAISDSRGEETQYF.

This clone appeared many times. This sequence joins TRBV5-6 and TRBJ2-2, with 7 nucleotides matching TRBD1. The CDR3 totals 16 residues. CDR1 is SGHDT and CDR2 is YYEEEE in the germline V gene. The V and J ends lost 4 bases and 7 bases, in that order; junction bases with no gene match: 13. CDR3 coding DNA: TGTGCCAGCAGCCAAGACAGGGAAAGCCTCATCGGGGAGCTGTTTTTT. It yields the protein CASSQDRESLIGELFF.

This clone was detected a few times. V is TRBV28 and J is TRBJ1-5; TRBD1 might be the D (6 bases). Germline assignment: CDR1 MDHEN and CDR2 SYDVKM. This CDR3 is 13 amino acids long. Trimming shortened V by 6 bases and J by 6 bases, and 12 bases separated the two germline ends. The CDR3 spells CASSGTRGQPQHF. The CDR3 DNA sequence: TGTGCCAGCAGCGGGACAAGGGGTCAGCCCCAGCATTTT.

V is TRBV18 and J is TRBJ1-6; 7 bases match TRBD1. The CDR3 is 15 amino acids. Germline V gives CDR1 KGHSH, CDR2 LQKENI. The ends lost 5 bases at V and 7 bases at J; junction bases unmatched: 8. The CDR3 protein is CASSYKGTDNSPLHF. CDR3 DNA sequence: TGTGCCAGCTCATACAAAGGGACAGACAATTCACCCCTCCACTTT.